This passage covers 7 T cell receptor beta chains from one sample sequenced in a study of cytomegalovirus exposure and HLA in healthy donors (dated by TCRdb to the late 2010s). Library preparation employed the immunoSEQ multiplex PCR assay. The multiplex PCR relied on a mix of 60 forward primers for TCR Vbeta segments and 13 reverse primers for TCR Jbeta segments. TCRdb re-hosts the immuneACCESS table, in-frame sequences only. Its copies lack some clones; in the studies checked, an unresolved V gene accounts for under half of them, and the cause for the rest is not known. Present in this sample are some 130,000 clones, 80% of which were seen just once. The ten largest clones capture about 2% of the sample. The sequencing sample was made of PBMCs. Source of these receptors: a man between 25 and 39 years old in good health and CMV-seronegative.

The rearrangement links TRBV5-6 to TRBJ2-2; D not certain. The V end was cut by 4 bases, the J end by 1 base, with 11 bases between. Germline V gives CDR1 SGHDT, CDR2 YYEEEE. The CDR3 loop spans 15 amino acids. CDR3 bases: TGTGCCAGCAGCCCCCAGTCAGGGAACACCGGGGAGCTGTTTTTT. Amino acid sequence: CASSPQSGNTGELFF. Combining the CDR3 with reference TRBV5-6 and TRBJ2-2 gives the whole variable domain DAGVTQSPTHLIKTRGQQVTLRCSPKSGHDTVSWYQQALGQGPQFIFQYYEEEERQRGNFPDRFSGHQFPNYSSELNVNALLLGDSALYLCASSPQSGNTGELFFGEGSRLTVL.

In its sample, this clone was seen once. The rearrangement links TRBV12-5 to TRBJ2-1; possible D gene TRBD1, 5 bases. This CDR3 is 14 amino acids long. V was pared by 1 base and J by 6 bases, with 10 bases between. Germline loops: CDR1 LGHNT, CDR2 FRNRAP. For the CDR3, the DNA is TGTGCTAGTGGTTTGGGCGCAGGGCGCAATGAGCAGTTCTTC. Its translation: CASGLGAGRNEQFF.

This clone was seen more than once but under ten times. The same CDR3 arises from other DNA sequences in this sample as well. The V call is TRBV2, the J call TRBJ1-1; 8 bases map to TRBD1. The CDR3 is made up of 13 amino acids. J lost 5 bases, V lost 6 bases, and 5 bases had no gene match. Germline V gene sequence: CDR1 SNHLY, CDR2 FYNNEI. The chain's CDR3 is CASRLGQETEAFF. The CDR3 nucleotides are TGTGCCAGCAGACTGGGACAGGAGACTGAAGCTTTCTTT.

Note on this clone: The sample holds other DNA sequences that translate to the same CDR3. This chain joins TRBV30 and TRBJ1-5; 8 bases map to TRBD1. Trimming took 0 bases from V and 2 from J; bases not matched to a gene: 0. The CDR3 runs to 14 residues. The germline V gene has CDR1 GTSNPN and CDR2 SVGIG (reference sequence). CDR3 sequence reads: CAWSVGQGNQPQHF. CDR3 coding DNA: TGTGCCTGGAGTGTGGGACAGGGCAATCAGCCCCAGCATTTT.

The chain couples TRBV9 to TRBJ2-6; 9 positions agree with TRBD1. Germline-derived CDR1 and CDR2 are SGDLS and YYNGEE. The ends lost 3 bases at V and 3 bases at J; junction bases unmatched: 10. The CDR3 covers 18 residues. Here the CDR3 reads CASSAYGTGRNGANVLTF. The CDR3 DNA reads as TGTGCCAGCAGCGCCTACGGGACAGGGAGAAATGGGGCCAACGTCCTGACTTTC.

This clone was seen a single time. The chain couples TRBV18 to TRBJ1-6; 7 bases line up with TRBD1. The V gene end was trimmed by 5 bases and the J gene end by 8 bases; junction bases not matched to a gene: 9. CDR3 size: 15 residues. The germline gives CDR1 KGHSH, CDR2 LQKENI. The CDR3 loop is CASSTTTGLDSPLHF. The CDR3 nucleotides are TGTGCCAGCTCAACGACGACAGGGCTGGATTCACCCCTCCACTTT. Drawing the rest from reference TRBV18 and TRBJ1-6, the complete variable domain is NAGVMQNPRHLVRRRGQEARLRCSPMKGHSHVYWYRQLPEEGLKFMVYLQKENIIDESGMPKERFSAEFPKEGPSILRIQQVVRGDSAAYFCASSTTTGLDSPLHFGNGTRLTVT.

This clone was recorded once. The gene calls are TRBV28 and TRBJ1-1; maybe TRBD1 (6 bases). The germline V gene encodes CDR1 MDHEN and CDR2 SYDVKM. V was shortened by 6 bases and J by 6 bases, with 17 bases between the two germline ends. The CDR3 is 14 residues long. The CDR3 DNA sequence: TGTGCCAGCAGCATACAGGGTAAATTGGCTGAAGCTTTCTTT. Protein product: CASSIQGKLAEAFF.